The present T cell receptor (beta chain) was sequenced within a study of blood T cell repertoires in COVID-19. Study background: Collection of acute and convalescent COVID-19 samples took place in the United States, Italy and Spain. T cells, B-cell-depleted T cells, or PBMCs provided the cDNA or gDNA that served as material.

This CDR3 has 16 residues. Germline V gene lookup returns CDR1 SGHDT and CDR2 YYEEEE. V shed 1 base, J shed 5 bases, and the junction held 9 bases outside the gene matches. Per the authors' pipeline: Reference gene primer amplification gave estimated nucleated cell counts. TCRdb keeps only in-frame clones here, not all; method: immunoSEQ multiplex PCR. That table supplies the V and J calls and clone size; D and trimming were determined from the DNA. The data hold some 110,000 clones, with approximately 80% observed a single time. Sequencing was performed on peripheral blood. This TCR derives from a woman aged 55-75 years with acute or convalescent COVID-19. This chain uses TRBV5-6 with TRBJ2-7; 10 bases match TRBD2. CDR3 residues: CASSLSLAGVRHEQYF. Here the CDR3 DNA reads TGTGCCAGCAGCTTGTCCCTAGCGGGAGTACGGCACGAGCAGTACTTC.